The 10 T cell receptor beta chains below all came from one sample that was sequenced in a study of cytomegalovirus exposure and HLA in healthy donors. The PCR was carried out with 60 Vbeta primers and 13 Jbeta primers. Generated by immunoSEQ multiplex PCR, the TCRdb table keeps only in-frame clones and is missing some. This sample has 160,000 or so clones, with about 80% found just once. Sample: PBMCs. These receptors were taken from a woman aged 50 to 60 in good health and CMV-seronegative.

The chain is built from TRBV28 and TRBJ2-7, with 7 bases that match TRBD2. The CDR3 is 15 residues long. Germline values: CDR1 MDHEN, CDR2 SYDVKM. J was trimmed by 0 bases and V by 7 bases; bases with no gene match: 9. CDR3 DNA sequence: TGTGCCAGCACCACGGATCGGGACTACTCCTACGAGCAGTACTTC. As protein: CASTTDRDYSYEQYF.

The chain's CDR3 is CASSSQGYEQYF. DNA for the CDR3: TGTGCCAGCAGTTCACAGGGATACGAGCAGTACTTC. The genes are TRBV7-2 and TRBJ2-7, with D tentatively TRBD1 (6 bases). V lost 6 bases, J lost 4 bases, and 10 bases lay in between. The CDR3 is 12 residues long. Germline loops: CDR1 SGHTA, CDR2 FQGNSA. The variable domain in full, completed from reference TRBV7-2 and TRBJ2-7, reads GAGVSQSPSNKVTEKGKDVELRCDPISGHTALYWYRQSLGQGLEFLIYFQGNSAPDKSGLPSDRFSAERTGGSVSTLTIQRTQQEDSAVYLCASSSQGYEQYFGPGTRLTVT.

This clone occurred many times. The V gene is TRBV5-4, the J gene TRBJ1-3; D perhaps matches TRBD1 (6 bases). Germline CDR1 SGHNT, CDR2 YYREEE (reference sequence). The CDR3 consists of 14 residues. The V end lost 4 bases, the J end lost 2 bases, and 10 bases lay between the germline ends. CDR3 sequence (DNA): TGTGCCAGCAGCCCACAGGGACCTGGAAACACCATATATTTT. Its protein product is CASSPQGPGNTIYF.

The gene calls are TRBV18 and TRBJ1-1; 10 nucleotides agree with TRBD1. CDR1 is KGHSH and CDR2 is LQKENI in the germline V gene. The CDR3 covers 15 residues. J lost 2 bases, V lost 2 bases, and 2 bases had no gene match. The DNA for the CDR3 is TGTGCCAGCTCACCAAGGGACAGGGGAAACACTGAAGCTTTCTTT. It codes for CASSPRDRGNTEAFF.

The CDR3 region is CASSQEWAGGPYGELFF. The CDR3 DNA follows: TGCGCCAGCAGCCAAGAATGGGCGGGGGGGCCGTACGGGGAGCTGTTTTTT. The V call is TRBV4-3, the J call TRBJ2-2, with TRBD2 matching over 9 bases. Germline V lookup: CDR1 LGHNA, CDR2 YSLEER. The CDR3 has 17 residues. V shed 0 bases and J 7 bases; nucleotides not matched to a gene: 9.

This clone was observed a handful of times. CDR3 sequence: CASSPGQGNNQPQHF. CDR3 coding DNA: TGTGCCAGCAGCCCGGGACAGGGGAACAATCAGCCCCAGCATTTT. V and J are TRBV7-9 and TRBJ1-5, with 10 nucleotides matching TRBD1. Trimming took 5 bases from V and 3 from J; bases not matched to a gene: 4. This CDR3 has 15 amino acids. Germline CDR1 is SEHNR and CDR2 is FQNEAQ (reference sequence).

The CDR3 bases are TGTGCCATCGAGAGATGGTTCTACAATGAGCAGTTCTTC. Protein sequence: CAIERWFYNEQFF. The chain is built from TRBV18 and TRBJ2-1; no clear D gene. CDR1 and CDR2 (germline): KGHSH, LQKENI. The CDR3 totals 13 residues. V lost 10 bases, J lost 3 bases, and 13 bases lay in between.

V and J are TRBV6-1 and TRBJ1-1, with 7 bases lining up with TRBD1. Germline lookup yields CDR1 MNHNS and CDR2 SASEGT. The V segment lost 3 bases and the J segment 5 bases; nucleotides outside the gene matches: 9. This CDR3 spans 15 amino acids. CDR3: CASSDGQVGRTEAFF. CDR3 sequence (DNA): TGTGCCAGCAGTGACGGACAGGTTGGTAGGACTGAAGCTTTCTTT.

The rearrangement uses TRBV19 and TRBJ1-2; perhaps TRBD1 as D (5 bases). The germline CDR1 and CDR2 sequences are LNHDA and SQIVND (reference sequence). Trimming cost V 3 bases and J 7 bases, with 12 bases left between them. The CDR3 is made up of 13 amino acids. The CDR3 sequence: CASSISREGGYTF. The DNA of the CDR3 is TGTGCCAGTAGTATCTCCAGGGAGGGTGGCTACACCTTC. Using reference TRBV19 and TRBJ1-2 for the parts outside the CDR3, the full variable domain is DGGITQSPKYLFRKEGQNVTLSCEQNLNHDAMYWYRQDPGQGLRLIYYSQIVNDFQKGDIAEGYSVSREKKESFPLTVTSAQKNPTAFYLCASSISREGGYTFGSGTRLTVV.

The chain links TRBV12-5 to TRBJ2-2, with 7 positions matching TRBD2. With V trimmed by 0 bases and J by 1 base, 5 bases remained unmatched. CDR3 length: 17 residues. The V gene's germline CDR1 is LGHNT and CDR2 FRNRAP. CDR3 sequence reads: CASGLVTGGRNTGELFF. CDR3 DNA: TGTGCTAGTGGTTTGGTAACGGGGGGACGGAACACCGGGGAGCTGTTTTTT. Based on the CDR3 plus reference TRBV12-5 and TRBJ2-2, the full variable domain is DARVTQTPRHKVTEMGQEVTMRCQPILGHNTVFWYRQTMMQGLELLAYFRNRAPLDDSGMPKDRFSAEMPDATLATLKIQPSEPRDSAVYFCASGLVTGGRNTGELFFGEGSRLTVL.